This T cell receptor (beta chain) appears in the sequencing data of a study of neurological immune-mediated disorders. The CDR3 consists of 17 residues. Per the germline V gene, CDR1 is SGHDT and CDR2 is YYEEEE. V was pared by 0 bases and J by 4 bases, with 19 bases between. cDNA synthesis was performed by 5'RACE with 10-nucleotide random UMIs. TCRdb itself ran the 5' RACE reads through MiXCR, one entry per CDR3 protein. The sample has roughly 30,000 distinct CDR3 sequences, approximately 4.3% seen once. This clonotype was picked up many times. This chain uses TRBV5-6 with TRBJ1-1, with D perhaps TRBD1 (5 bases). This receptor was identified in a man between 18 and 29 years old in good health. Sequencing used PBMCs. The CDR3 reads CASSLGFARGDLTEAFF. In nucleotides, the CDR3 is TGTGCCAGCAGCTTGGGGTTTGCGAGGGGAGATCTCACTGAAGCTTTCTTT. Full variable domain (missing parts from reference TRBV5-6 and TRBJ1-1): DAGVTQSPTHLIKTRGQQVTLRCSPKSGHDTVSWYQQALGQGPQFIFQYYEEEERQRGNFPDRFSGHQFPNYSSELNVNALLLGDSALYLCASSLGFARGDLTEAFFGQGTRLTVV.